Listed here are 9 T cell receptor beta chains from one sample, sequenced in a study of long-term antiretroviral therapy in people with HIV. The assay used was immunoSEQ (version v3.0), run at survey level. Method: immunoSEQ multiplex PCR; TCRdb's copy keeps in-frame clones and lacks some. Among some 24,000 clones listed, about 79% were seen once. Source: unsorted PBMCs, taken 0.7 years before starting antiretroviral therapy. The receptors come from a man younger than 45 with HIV.

This rearrangement joins TRBV5-4 to TRBJ2-3; 9 positions agree with TRBD2. Trimming at V came to 1 base and at J to 7 bases, leaving 10 bases not matched to a gene. The CDR3 contains 16 residues. CDR1 is SGHNT, CDR2 YYREEE, per germline (reference sequence). CDR3 protein: CASSLSLRGGENTQYF. The CDR3 DNA reads TGTGCCAGCAGCTTGTCCCTGCGGGGGGGCGAGAATACGCAGTATTTT.

The chain combines TRBV5-6 with TRBJ2-1; D unclear. The CDR3 spans 13 residues. In germline, CDR1 is SGHDT, CDR2 YYEEEE. V was pared by 2 bases and J by 3 bases, with 6 bases between. The CDR3 here is CASSLGNYNEQFF. The CDR3, as DNA: TGTGCCAGCAGCTTAGGGAACTACAATGAGCAGTTCTTC.

The chain employs TRBV6-5 and TRBJ2-7, with 8 bases identical to TRBD1. Germline lookup yields CDR1 MNHEY and CDR2 SVGAGI. The CDR3 spans 14 residues. Trimming removed 5 bases from V and 5 bases from J; junction bases left unmatched: 8. CDR3 sequence (DNA): TGTGCCAGCAGTCCGGACAGGGTGAGGGACGAGCAGTACTTC. This sequence encodes CASSPDRVRDEQYF.

The chain employs TRBV18 and TRBJ1-2, with 11 bases identical to TRBD1. From germline, CDR1 is KGHSH and CDR2 LQKENI. CDR3 length equals 17 residues. V lost 2 bases and J lost 0; bases outside the gene matches: 5. CDR3 residues: CASSPGTGGATNYGYTF. The CDR3 DNA is TGTGCCAGCTCACCAGGGACAGGGGGTGCGACTAACTATGGCTACACCTTC.

This clone was observed a handful of times. The chain couples TRBV6-5 to TRBJ2-1; D tentatively fits TRBD1 or TRBD2 (6 bases each). Trimming stripped 8 bases from V and 0 bases from J, with 11 bases between. Germline loops: CDR1 MNHEY, CDR2 SVGAGI. This CDR3 comprises 14 residues. CDR3 amino acids: CASRGPSSYNEQFF. CDR3 bases: TGTGCCAGCCGGGGGCCGAGCTCCTACAATGAGCAGTTCTTC.

The V and J genes are TRBV5-1 and TRBJ2-1; D may be TRBD2 (6 bases). Germline loops: CDR1 SGHRS, CDR2 YFSETQ. Trimming stripped 0 bases from V and 7 bases from J, with 11 bases between. There are 14 residues in the CDR3. The chain's CDR3 is CASSLVGGQNEQFF. In DNA form, the CDR3 reads TGCGCCAGCAGCTTGGTCGGGGGTCAAAATGAGCAGTTCTTC.

This clone was recorded a few times. The chain has TRBV5-1 and TRBJ1-5; D is unclear. The V gene lost 4 bases and the J gene lost 0 bases, with 11 bases spanning the gap. CDR1 SGHRS and CDR2 YFSETQ come from the germline V gene. This CDR3 has 15 amino acids. CDR3 coding DNA: TGCGCCAGCAGCCCAATGACGGGTAGCAATCAGCCCCAGCATTTT. Protein sequence: CASSPMTGSNQPQHF.

This clone has only one observation. The chain is built from TRBV5-1 and TRBJ2-7, with 7 bases that match TRBD1. CDR3 length equals 13 residues. Per the germline V gene, CDR1 is SGHRS and CDR2 is YFSETQ. Germline trimming cut 5 bases from V and 1 base from J; bases unmatched to any gene: 3. The CDR3 DNA reads as TGCGCCAGCAGGACAGGGCCATCCTACGAGCAGTACTTC. Its protein product is CASRTGPSYEQYF.

This clone came up once. V usage is TRBV15 and J usage is TRBJ2-4; unclear D gene. The germline V and J ends were trimmed by 0 bases and 8 bases, with 8 bases remaining between them. CDR3 length: 13 amino acids. From germline, CDR1 is LNHNV and CDR2 YYDKDF (reference sequence). CDR3 in DNA: TGTGCCACCAGCAGAGAATCAGTGGACATTCAGTACTTC. As protein: CATSRESVDIQYF.